This TCR beta chain was sequenced for a study of T cell repertoires in cytomegalovirus infection. For the study at large: Both a matching HLA type and CMV infection were indicated by public TCR beta signatures. Points from the study as a whole: Within the response measured ex vivo, HLA-C-restricted CMV-specific TCR beta clonotypes were dominant.

TCRdb redid the calling of the reads with MiXCR, one entry per CDR3 protein. The repertoire has around 630,000 distinct CDR3 sequences, 20% to 30% of them found once; the top ten carry 7.5% to 9%. With 4 bases removed from V and 4 bases from J, the gap between germline ends came to 13 bases. CDR1 is SGHDN, CDR2 FVKESK, per germline. The CDR3 runs 15 residues. Note on this clonotype: The antigen is not known.

The sequenced material came from CD8+ T cells from PBMCs. The clonotype originates from a human donor in good health (CMV status not recorded). Some clones in this sample may be carry-over from other donors' samples. The chain links TRBV14 to TRBJ2-2; D is possibly TRBD2 (5 bases). CDR3 sequence reads: CASSRGPRGTGELFF. Written as DNA, the CDR3 is TGTGCCAGCAGCCGCGGACCCCGGGGCACCGGGGAGCTGTTTTTT.